A single sample gave rise to the 24 T cell receptor beta chains below, sequenced in a study of beta chain features in type 1 diabetes. Antigens of these TCRs are unknown. Findings of the study overall: Type 1 diabetes patients showed a moderate but significant shortening of TCRB CDR3s in all four CD4+ subsets.

The authors reverse transcribed all of the isolated RNA, so sequencing captured expressed TCRB transcripts. Assay: immunoSEQ multiplex PCR; the TCRdb copy retains only in-frame clones and omits some. The data contain roughly 700,000 clones, roughly 12% of them singletons. Sequencing input: naive CD4+ T cells from blood. All receptors derive from a man aged 18 to 35 with type 1 diabetes.

This clone came up a few times. This chain uses TRBV29-1 with TRBJ1-2, with D possibly being TRBD1 (6 bases). Per the germline V gene, CDR1 is SQVTM and CDR2 is ANQGSEA. This CDR3 has 12 residues. Trimming shortened V by 7 bases and J by 2 bases, and 11 bases separated the two germline ends. The CDR3 spells CSARTANYGYTF. CDR3 nucleotides: TGCAGCGCAAGGACAGCAAACTATGGCTACACCTTC.

This clone has only a few counts. The rearrangement joins TRBV27 to TRBJ1-2; D not certain. V shed 4 bases and J shed 0 bases, with 9 bases lying between them. CDR1 is MNHEY and CDR2 is SMNVEV in the germline V gene (reference sequence). CDR3 length: 14 amino acids. In DNA form, the CDR3 reads TGTGCCAGCAGTTACCGGCCGACTAACTATGGCTACACCTTC. Translating it yields CASSYRPTNYGYTF.

This clone was detected only a few times. This sequence joins TRBV28 and TRBJ2-7; D is undetermined. V was shortened by 6 bases and J by 3 bases, with 9 bases between the two germline ends. CDR1 MDHEN and CDR2 SYDVKM come from the germline V gene. This CDR3 is built from 12 residues. CDR3 in DNA: TGTGCCAGCAGGAGTTTCATCTACGAGCAGTACTTC. This codes for CASRSFIYEQYF.

The chain recombines TRBV7-2 with TRBJ2-3; D is possibly TRBD2 (6 bases). Germline V gene data show CDR1 as SGHTA and CDR2 as FQGNSA. The CDR3 covers 18 residues. V dropped 1 base and J dropped 0 bases, with 17 bases sitting between them. The CDR3 DNA reads TGTGCCAGCAGCTTAGTTGGAGCGGGTACCCCTAGCACAGATACGCAGTATTTT. It is translated as CASSLVGAGTPSTDTQYF. The full variable domain, with the rest looked up from reference TRBV7-2 and TRBJ2-3, is GAGVSQSPSNKVTEKGKDVELRCDPISGHTALYWYRQSLGQGLEFLIYFQGNSAPDKSGLPSDRFSAERTGGSVSTLTIQRTQQEDSAVYLCASSLVGAGTPSTDTQYFGPGTRLTVL.

The chain carries TRBV5-1 and TRBJ2-7; D possibly corresponds to TRBD2 (6 bases). This CDR3 region has 14 residues. Trimming took off 0 bases at V and 4 bases at J, with 11 bases between the two ends. Germline V lookup: CDR1 SGHRS, CDR2 YFSETQ. The CDR3 DNA reads as TGCGCCAGCAGCTTGGGGACGGAGGGGTACGAGCAGTACTTC. It specifies CASSLGTEGYEQYF.

This clone was picked up a small number of times. The gene calls are TRBV6-1 and TRBJ1-5, with D uncertain. This CDR3 is built from 16 residues. The V gene's germline CDR1 is MNHNS and CDR2 SASEGT. V lost 1 base to trimming and J lost 2 bases, with 12 bases between them. The CDR3 bases are TGTGCCAGCAGTGAAGGGGGAGGGCTGGGCAATCAGCCCCAGCATTTT. It encodes CASSEGGGLGNQPQHF.

This clone turned up a few times. This chain uses TRBV15 with TRBJ2-6, with D hard to call. Trimming removed 5 bases from V and 0 bases from J, with 8 bases in between. The CDR3 covers 15 residues. Germline values: CDR1 LNHNV, CDR2 YYDKDF (reference sequence). CDR3 bases: TGTGCCACCAGCCTTGGGGTCTCTGGGGCCAACGTCCTGACTTTC. Protein sequence: CATSLGVSGANVLTF.

The table lists this clone with a few counts. This chain uses TRBV5-4 with TRBJ1-2; D is uncertain. Germline V gene data show CDR1 as SGHNT and CDR2 as YYREEE (reference sequence). V lost 4 bases, J lost 4 bases, and 20 bases lay in between. There are 16 residues in the CDR3. The CDR3 is CASSDGPGPATYGYTF. The CDR3, as DNA: TGTGCCAGCAGCGACGGACCCGGTCCTGCGACCTATGGCTACACCTTC.

V is TRBV30 and J is TRBJ2-7, with a possible D match to TRBD1 (5 bases). Deletions cut 2 bases from V and 2 bases from J, with 13 bases between. Germline CDR1 is GTSNPN and CDR2 is SVGIG (reference sequence). The CDR3 runs to 14 residues. The CDR3, as DNA: TGTGCCTGGAGTCAGGGCCCCTGGGCCTACGAGCAGTACTTC. Amino acid sequence: CAWSQGPWAYEQYF.

This clone was seen only a few times. J is TRBJ2-6 and V is TRBV29-1; D is unclear. Trimming left V 4 bases short and J 4 bases short, with 11 bases between. Germline V lookup: CDR1 SQVTM, CDR2 ANQGSEA. The CDR3 spans 14 residues. DNA for the CDR3: TGCAGCGTTGCGGGTCTCAGGGGGGCCAACGTCCTGACTTTC. It encodes CSVAGLRGANVLTF. The full variable domain, in which reference TRBV29-1 and TRBJ2-6 provide the parts outside the CDR3, is SAVISQKPSRDICQRGTSLTIQCQVDSQVTMMFWYRQQPGQSLTLIATANQGSEATYESGFVIDKFPISRPNLTFSTLTVSNMSPEDSSIYLCSVAGLRGANVLTFGAGSRLTVL.

V gene TRBV4-2 combines with J gene TRBJ1-5; tentative D call: TRBD1 (5 bases). In germline, CDR1 is LGHNA, CDR2 YNFKEQ. This CDR3 contains 14 residues. The germline V and J ends were trimmed by 1 base and 9 bases, with 13 bases remaining between them. CDR3 protein: CASSQGTLDRPQHF. CDR3 nucleotide sequence: TGTGCCAGCAGCCAAGGGACATTAGACCGGCCCCAGCATTTT.

This clone occurred a few times. The rearrangement uses TRBV29-1 and TRBJ2-7; D might be TRBD2 (5 bases). Looked up from germline, CDR1 is SQVTM and CDR2 is ANQGSEA. CDR3 length equals 13 residues. V lost 6 bases, J lost 4 bases, and 16 bases lay in between. The chain's CDR3 is CSVSRTAYYEQYF. CDR3 coding DNA: TGCAGCGTATCCCGGACTGCCTATTACGAGCAGTACTTC.

The chain has TRBV18 and TRBJ2-7; D possibly corresponds to TRBD1 (5 bases). Germline V gene lookup returns CDR1 KGHSH and CDR2 LQKENI. V was cut by 6 bases and J by 5 bases, with 14 bases left in between. The CDR3 is 13 residues long. The CDR3 coding sequence is TGTGCCAGCTCCCGCGACAGTAATGACGAGCAGTACTTC. Translation: CASSRDSNDEQYF.

This clone was picked up a small number of times. The gene calls are TRBV6-5 and TRBJ1-2, with TRBD1 identical over 10 bases. The trim removed 4 bases at V and 8 bases at J, leaving 13 bases unmatched. CDR3 length: 16 amino acids. The germline gives CDR1 MNHEY, CDR2 SVGAGI. The DNA of the CDR3 is TGTGCCAGCAGTTCCCTCGGGGGACAGGGGATAGGCGGCTACACCTTC. Translated: CASSSLGGQGIGGYTF.

The chain combines TRBV5-4 with TRBJ1-1; D is possibly TRBD1 (5 bases). Germline V gene data show CDR1 as SGHNT and CDR2 as YYREEE (reference sequence). Trimming removed 7 bases at V and 4 bases at J, with 8 bases between. This CDR3 contains 11 residues. CDR3 protein: CASGHSTEAFF. CDR3 DNA sequence: TGTGCCAGCGGACATAGCACTGAAGCTTTCTTT.

The gene calls are TRBV4-2 and TRBJ1-2; D is unclear. The germline V and J ends were trimmed by 0 bases and 7 bases, with 15 bases remaining between them. Germline loops: CDR1 LGHNA, CDR2 YNFKEQ. The CDR3 sequence is 15 residues long. In DNA form, the CDR3 reads TGTGCCAGCAGCCAAGATCCCCGTCCAGAGGGTGGCTACACCTTC. It yields the protein CASSQDPRPEGGYTF.

The chain joins TRBV5-1 to TRBJ2-7; D possibly uses TRBD1 or TRBD2 (5 bases each). Trimming cost V 2 bases and J 4 bases, with 13 bases left between them. This CDR3 has 14 residues. The germline CDR1 and CDR2 sequences are SGHRS and YFSETQ. The CDR3 DNA is TGCGCCAGCAGCTTAGAGGCCAGGGAGTACGAGCAGTACTTC. Translating it yields CASSLEAREYEQYF.

The chain couples TRBV30 to TRBJ1-1, with 7 bases lining up with TRBD1. Germline V gene data show CDR1 as GTSNPN and CDR2 as SVGIG (reference sequence). With 7 bases clipped from V and 6 bases from J, the junction kept 8 bases outside the gene matches. The CDR3 has 12 amino acids. CDR3 sequence reads: CASSRQGAEAFF. Here the CDR3 DNA reads TGTGCCTCGTCTAGACAGGGCGCTGAAGCTTTCTTT.

The rearrangement joins TRBV19 to TRBJ1-5; the D is unclear. In germline, CDR1 is LNHDA, CDR2 SQIVND (reference sequence). The germline V and J ends were trimmed by 2 bases and 7 bases, with 9 bases remaining between them. There are 13 residues in the CDR3. The CDR3 coding sequence is TGTGCCAGTAGTATAACGGCGGGACAGCCCCAGCATTTT. This gives the protein CASSITAGQPQHF.

This clone was observed once. The chain has TRBV5-1 and TRBJ2-5; D is possibly TRBD2 (6 bases). Germline-derived CDR1 and CDR2 are SGHRS and YFSETQ. The CDR3 covers 15 residues. V gave up 7 bases and J gave up 3 bases, with 19 bases separating them. CDR3: CASSRGGGGEETQYF. The CDR3 DNA follows: TGCGCCAGCTCCCGGGGAGGAGGTGGGGAAGAGACCCAGTACTTC.

This chain uses TRBV6-6 with TRBJ1-6, with unresolved D. This CDR3 has 15 amino acids. Trimming took off 2 bases at V and 0 bases at J, with 5 bases between the two ends. CDR1 and CDR2 from the germline V gene are MNHNY and SVGAGI (reference sequence). This chain's CDR3 is CASSYLSSYNSPLHF. The CDR3 bases are TGTGCCAGCAGTTACCTTAGCTCCTATAATTCACCCCTCCACTTT.

The chain couples TRBV13 to TRBJ2-1, with 7 bases aligning to TRBD1. J gave up 6 bases and V 5 bases, and 10 bases lay outside the gene matches. The CDR3 is 15 amino acids. The germline gives CDR1 PRHDT, CDR2 FYEKMQ (reference sequence). Written as DNA, the CDR3 is TGTGCCAGCAGCCTGGAGGACAGGACCCCCAATGAGCAGTTCTTC. It specifies CASSLEDRTPNEQFF.

This chain links TRBV15 with TRBJ1-5; TRBD1 matches 10 bases. The V gene's germline CDR1 is LNHNV and CDR2 YYDKDF (reference sequence). The CDR3 length is 15 residues. After removal of 5 bases from V and 2 bases from J, the junction contained 3 bases not matched to a gene. The CDR3 is CATSAGTGGNQPQHF. The DNA for the CDR3 is TGTGCCACCAGCGCCGGGACAGGGGGCAATCAGCCCCAGCATTTT.

This clone was counted between two and nine times. The J gene is TRBJ2-3, the V gene TRBV7-2; 10 positions agree with TRBD2. Trimming cost V 2 bases and J 5 bases; bases outside gene matches: 7. CDR3 length: 16 residues. Germline lookup yields CDR1 SGHTA and CDR2 FQGNSA. The CDR3 coding sequence is TGTGCCAGCAGCTTACGGCTAGCGGGGGCGGGAGATACGCAGTATTTT. Protein: CASSLRLAGAGDTQYF.